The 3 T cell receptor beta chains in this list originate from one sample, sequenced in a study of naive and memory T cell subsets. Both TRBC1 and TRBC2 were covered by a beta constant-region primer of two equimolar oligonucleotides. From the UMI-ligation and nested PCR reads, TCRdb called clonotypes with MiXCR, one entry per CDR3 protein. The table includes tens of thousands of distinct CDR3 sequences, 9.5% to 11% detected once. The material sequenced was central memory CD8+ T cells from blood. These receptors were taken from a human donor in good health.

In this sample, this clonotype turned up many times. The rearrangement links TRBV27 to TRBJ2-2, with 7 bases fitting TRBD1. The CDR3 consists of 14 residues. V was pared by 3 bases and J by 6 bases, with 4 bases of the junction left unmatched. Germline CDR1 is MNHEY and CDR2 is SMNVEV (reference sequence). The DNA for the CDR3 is TGTGCCAGCAGTTTTGGGCAGGGGGCCGGGGAGCTGTTTTTT. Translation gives CASSFGQGAGELFF.

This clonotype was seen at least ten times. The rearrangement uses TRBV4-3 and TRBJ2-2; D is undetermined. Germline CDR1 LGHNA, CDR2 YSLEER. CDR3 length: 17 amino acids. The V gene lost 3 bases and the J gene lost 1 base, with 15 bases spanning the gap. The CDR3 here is CASSQEKVPKNTGELFF. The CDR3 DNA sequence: TGCGCCAGCAGCCAGGAAAAGGTCCCCAAGAACACCGGGGAGCTGTTTTTT.

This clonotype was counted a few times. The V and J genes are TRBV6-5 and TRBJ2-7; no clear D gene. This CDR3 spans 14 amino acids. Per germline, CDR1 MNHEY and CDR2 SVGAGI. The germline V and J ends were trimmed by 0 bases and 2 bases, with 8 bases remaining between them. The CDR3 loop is CASSYSSQTYEQYF. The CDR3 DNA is TGTGCCAGCAGTTACTCGTCCCAGACCTACGAGCAGTACTTC.